This T cell receptor (beta chain) was profiled in a study of shared clonotypes between healthy human individuals. The length of the CDR3 is 18 residues. Germline V CDR1 and CDR2: SGHRS, YFSETQ. The V gene end was trimmed by 4 bases and the J gene end by 1 base; junction bases not matched to a gene: 9. Sequenced by immunoSEQ multiplex PCR; TCRdb stores in-frame clones only, minus some. Among roughly 700,000 clones listed, 74% were seen once. Material: memory CD4+ T cells sorted from blood. Subset defined: CD45RA-negative fraction. This chain joins TRBV5-1 and TRBJ2-1; TRBD2 matches at 12 bases. The sequence derives from a woman in her twenties or thirties in good health. The CDR3 loop is CASSPRTSGTGSYNEQFF. Here the CDR3 DNA reads TGCGCCAGCAGCCCGAGGACTAGCGGGACCGGATCCTACAATGAGCAGTTCTTC.